The 12 T cell receptor beta chains below all came from one sample that was sequenced in a study of OX40 agonist ivuxolimab in advanced cancers. Clones were read by immunoSEQ multiplex PCR, and TCRdb kept only the in-frame ones, dropping some. The table lists some 64,000 clones, about 90% of them singletons. The input for sequencing was CD4+ or CD8+ T cells sorted from blood, taken in a trial of the OX40 agonist ivuxolimab. The receptors were sampled from an adult with an advanced solid tumor such as melanoma, head and neck, liver or kidney cancer.

The chain joins TRBV30 to TRBJ1-2, with D tentatively TRBD1 (6 bases). The CDR3 has 15 residues. Germline loops: CDR1 GTSNPN, CDR2 SVGIG (reference sequence). V was trimmed by 0 bases and J by 6 bases, leaving 17 bases between them. This CDR3 reads CAWSVLDTGLDGYTF. The CDR3 DNA sequence: TGTGCCTGGAGTGTACTAGATACAGGGTTGGATGGCTACACCTTC.

The rearrangement links TRBV6-1 to TRBJ2-1; D ambiguous. Germline loops: CDR1 MNHNS, CDR2 SASEGT. The CDR3 sequence is 11 residues long. Trimming took off 2 bases at V and 13 bases at J, with 9 bases between the two ends. CDR3 loop: CASSEFVDQFF. As DNA, the CDR3 is TGTGCCAGCAGTGAATTTGTCGATCAGTTCTTC.

CDR3 region: CASSQGVGRAVRFTDTQYF. CDR3 bases: TGCGCCAGCAGCCAAGGGGTCGGGAGGGCCGTACGTTTCACAGATACGCAGTATTTT. This chain uses TRBV4-3 with TRBJ2-3; 8 nucleotides match TRBD2. Trimming cost V 1 base and J 2 bases; bases outside gene matches: 14. CDR1 and CDR2 (germline): LGHNA, YSLEER. The CDR3 is made up of 19 amino acids.

The V gene is TRBV19, the J gene TRBJ2-3; D unresolved. Trimming left V 3 bases short and J 0 bases short, with 10 bases between. The germline CDR1 and CDR2 sequences are LNHDA and SQIVND (reference sequence). This CDR3 region has 15 residues. DNA for the CDR3: TGTGCCAGTAGTATCAGACCCCATAGCACAGATACGCAGTATTTT. Translating it yields CASSIRPHSTDTQYF.

This sequence joins TRBV30 and TRBJ2-3; tentatively, D is TRBD1 (5 bases). This CDR3 is 12 amino acids long. CDR1 and CDR2 (germline): GTSNPN, SVGIG (reference sequence). With 3 bases removed from V and 2 bases from J, the gap between germline ends came to 6 bases. CDR3 sequence reads: CAWRGDTDTQYF. CDR3 DNA: TGTGCCTGGAGAGGGGACACAGATACGCAGTATTTT.

The chain carries TRBV20-1 and TRBJ2-3; possible D gene TRBD2, 5 bases. The V end lost 4 bases, the J end lost 6 bases, and 5 bases lay between the germline ends. There are 10 residues in the CDR3. Germline V lookup: CDR1 DFQATT, CDR2 SNEGSKA (reference sequence). For the CDR3, the DNA is TGCAGTGCTAAGCGGGATACGCAGTATTTT. Protein: CSAKRDTQYF.

The chain employs TRBV6-5 and TRBJ1-2; D gene uncertain. Germline assignment: CDR1 MNHEY and CDR2 SVGAGI. The CDR3 length is 15 residues. V was shortened by 5 bases and J by 0 bases, with 13 bases between the two germline ends. CDR3 in amino acids: CASSALYTANYGYTF. In DNA, the CDR3 is TGTGCCAGCAGTGCACTGTACACAGCTAACTATGGCTACACCTTC.

DNA for the CDR3: TGTGCCAGCAGCCTCATGTACCAAGAGACCCAGTACTTC. Translation gives CASSLMYQETQYF. The chain is built from TRBV14 and TRBJ2-5; D not certain. CDR3 length equals 13 residues. In germline, CDR1 is SGHDN, CDR2 FVKESK. V shed 4 bases and J shed 0 bases, with 6 bases lying between them.

The chain links TRBV11-2 to TRBJ2-5, with D uncertain. Trimming pared 1 base from V and 3 bases from J, leaving 9 bases between. Germline V CDR1 and CDR2: SGHAT, FQNNGV. This CDR3 spans 14 amino acids. The CDR3 is CASSLVSAEETQYF. The CDR3 DNA sequence: TGTGCCAGCAGCTTAGTCTCGGCAGAAGAGACCCAGTACTTC. Full variable domain (missing parts from reference TRBV11-2 and TRBJ2-5): EAGVAQSPRYKIIEKRQSVAFWCNPISGHATLYWYQQILGQGPKLLIQFQNNGVVDDSQLPKDRFSAERLKGVDSTLKIQPAKLEDSAVYLCASSLVSAEETQYFGPGTRLLVL.

The V call is TRBV13, the J call TRBJ1-2; D might be TRBD1 (6 bases). V was clipped by 4 bases and J by 0 bases, with 9 bases between them. This CDR3 spans 14 amino acids. Germline assignment: CDR1 PRHDT and CDR2 FYEKMQ (reference sequence). CDR3 in amino acids: CASSWTETNYGYTF. DNA for the CDR3: TGTGCCAGCAGCTGGACAGAGACTAACTATGGCTACACCTTC.

The chain employs TRBV27 and TRBJ2-1; D remains ambiguous. V gave up 2 bases and J gave up 0 bases, with 8 bases separating them. Germline V gene sequence: CDR1 MNHEY, CDR2 SMNVEV (reference sequence). The CDR3 extends over 15 amino acids. The CDR3 spells CASSLQSYSYNEQFF. The CDR3 DNA is TGTGCCAGCAGTTTACAGAGCTACTCCTACAATGAGCAGTTCTTC.

This chain joins TRBV30 and TRBJ1-5; no clear D gene. This CDR3 has 12 amino acids. Trimming removed 0 bases at V and 6 bases at J, with 6 bases between. CDR1 and CDR2 from the germline V gene are GTSNPN and SVGIG (reference sequence). The CDR3 DNA sequence: TGTGCCTGGAGTGTAAACTTTCAGCCCCAGCATTTT. Amino acids: CAWSVNFQPQHF.